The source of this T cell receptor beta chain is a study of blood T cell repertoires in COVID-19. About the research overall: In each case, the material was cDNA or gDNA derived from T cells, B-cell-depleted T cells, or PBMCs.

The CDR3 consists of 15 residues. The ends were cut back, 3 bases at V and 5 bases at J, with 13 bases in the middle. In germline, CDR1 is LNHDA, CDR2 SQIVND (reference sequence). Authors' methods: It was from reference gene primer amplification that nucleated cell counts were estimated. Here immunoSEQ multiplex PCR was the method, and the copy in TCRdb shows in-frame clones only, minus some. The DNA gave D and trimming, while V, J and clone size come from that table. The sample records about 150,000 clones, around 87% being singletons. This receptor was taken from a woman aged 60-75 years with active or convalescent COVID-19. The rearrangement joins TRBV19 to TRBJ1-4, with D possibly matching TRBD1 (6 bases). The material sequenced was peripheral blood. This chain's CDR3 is CASSIGTGKNEKLFF. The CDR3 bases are TGTGCCAGTAGTATCGGTACAGGGAAAAATGAAAAACTGTTTTTT.